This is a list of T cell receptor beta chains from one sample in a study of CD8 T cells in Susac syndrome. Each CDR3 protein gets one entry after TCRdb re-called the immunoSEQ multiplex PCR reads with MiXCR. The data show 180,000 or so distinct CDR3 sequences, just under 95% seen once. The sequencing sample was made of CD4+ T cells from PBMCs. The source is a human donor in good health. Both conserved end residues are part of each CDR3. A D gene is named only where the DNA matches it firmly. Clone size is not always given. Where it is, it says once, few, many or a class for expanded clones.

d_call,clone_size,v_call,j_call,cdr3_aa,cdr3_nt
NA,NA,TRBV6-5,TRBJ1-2,CASSPQGGDSYTF,TGTGCCAGCAGTCCACAGGGTGGGGACAGCTACACCTTC
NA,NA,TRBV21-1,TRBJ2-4,CASSKYGHSCGF,TGTGCCAGCAGCAAATATGGGCATTCATGTGGCTTC
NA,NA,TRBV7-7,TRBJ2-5,CASSLAQGGIETQYF,TGTGCTAGCAGCTTAGCGCAGGGGGGGATTGAGACCCAGTACTTC
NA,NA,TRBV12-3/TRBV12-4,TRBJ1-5,CASSSSSAQHF,TGTGCCAGCAGTTCCTCTTCGGCCCAGCATTTT
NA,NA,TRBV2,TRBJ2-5,CASRTARRGYF,TGTGCCAGCAGGACAGCCCGGAGGGGGTACTTC
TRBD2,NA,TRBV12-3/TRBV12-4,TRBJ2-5,CASSLGGTTGTQYF,TGTGCCAGCAGTTTGGGAGGGACTACAGGGACCCAGTACTTC
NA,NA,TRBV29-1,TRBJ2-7,CSTLDNYEQYF,TGCAGCACTTTGGACAACTACGAGCAGTACTTC
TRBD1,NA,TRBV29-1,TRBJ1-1,CSVAGTVFEAFF,TGCAGCGTTGCCGGGACAGTTTTCGAAGCTTTCTTT
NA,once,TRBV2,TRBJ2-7,CASSAAEGHEQYF,TGTGCCAGCAGTGCCGCGGAGGGCCACGAGCAGTACTTC
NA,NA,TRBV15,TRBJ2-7,CATSRDPQGPYEQYF,TGTGCCACCAGCAGAGATCCCCAGGGGCCCTACGAGCAGTACTTC
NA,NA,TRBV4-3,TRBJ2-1,CASSQEAASNEQFF,TGCGCCAGCAGCCAAGAAGCCGCTAGCAATGAGCAGTTCTTC
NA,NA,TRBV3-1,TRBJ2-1,CASSQDGGPHGEQFF,TGTGCCAGCAGCCAGGACGGGGGTCCTCACGGTGAGCAGTTCTTC
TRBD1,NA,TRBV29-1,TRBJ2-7,CSARTGISSYEQYF,TGCAGCGCAAGGACAGGGATCAGCTCCTACGAGCAGTACTTC
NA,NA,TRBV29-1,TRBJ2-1,CSVPRGGLSSYNEQFF,TGCAGCGTTCCTCGCGGAGGACTGAGCTCCTACAATGAGCAGTTCTTC
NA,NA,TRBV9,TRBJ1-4,CASSVEARRNEKLFF,TGTGCCAGCAGCGTAGAGGCCCGAAGGAATGAAAAACTGTTTTTT
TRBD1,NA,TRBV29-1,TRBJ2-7,CSVTFDRDYEQYF,TGCAGCGTAACTTTTGACAGGGACTACGAGCAGTACTTC
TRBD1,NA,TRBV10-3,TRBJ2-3,CAISGTGGTDTQYF,TGTGCCATCAGCGGGACAGGGGGCACAGATACGCAGTATTTT
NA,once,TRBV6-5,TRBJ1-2,CASSYPGQPDYTF,TGTGCCAGCAGTTACCCCGGACAGCCAGACTACACCTTC
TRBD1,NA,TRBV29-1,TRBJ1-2,CSVSRDREYGYTF,TGCAGCGTTTCCCGGGACAGGGAGTATGGCTACACCTTC
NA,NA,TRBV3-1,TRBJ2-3,CASSQDLRGDTQYF,TGTGCCAGCAGCCAAGATCTTCGAGGGGATACGCAGTATTTT
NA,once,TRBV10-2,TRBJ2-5,CASQITRSQETQYF,TGCGCCAGCCAGATAACTAGGAGCCAAGAGACCCAGTACTTC
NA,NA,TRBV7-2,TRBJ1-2,CASSLGSQDYGYTF,TGTGCCAGCAGCTTAGGGAGTCAGGACTATGGCTACACCTTC
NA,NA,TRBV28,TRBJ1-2,CASSAIGNGYTF,TGTGCCAGCAGTGCCATTGGAAATGGCTACACCTTC
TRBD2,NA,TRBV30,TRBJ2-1,CAWAGGPYNEQFF,TGTGCCTGGGCGGGGGGACCCTACAATGAGCAGTTCTTC
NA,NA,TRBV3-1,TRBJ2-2,CASSPTPRLELFF,TGTGCCAGCAGCCCGACCCCGCGGCTGGAGCTGTTTTTT
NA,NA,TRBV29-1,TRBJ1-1,CSSQVRSDTEAFF,TGCAGCTCGCAGGTCAGGTCGGACACTGAAGCTTTCTTT
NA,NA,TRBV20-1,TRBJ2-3,CSATPSSTDTQYF,TGCAGTGCTACCCCCTCTAGCACAGATACGCAGTATTTT
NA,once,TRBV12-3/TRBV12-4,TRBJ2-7,CASSLSFSYEQYF,TGTGCCAGCAGTTTAAGTTTCTCCTACGAGCAGTACTTC
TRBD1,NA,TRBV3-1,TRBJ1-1,CASSQGPGGSPAEAFF,TGTGCCAGCAGCCAAGGCCCAGGGGGGAGCCCGGCTGAAGCTTTCTTT
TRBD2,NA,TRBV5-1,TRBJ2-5,CASSLGLVETQYF,TGCGCCAGCAGCCTAGGACTAGTCGAGACCCAGTACTTC
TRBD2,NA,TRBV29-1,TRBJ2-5,CSVEAGGSETQYF,TGCAGCGTTGAGGCCGGGGGGTCAGAGACCCAGTACTTC
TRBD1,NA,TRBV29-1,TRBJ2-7,CSVEYGQGANEQYF,TGCAGCGTTGAATACGGACAGGGGGCGAACGAGCAGTACTTC
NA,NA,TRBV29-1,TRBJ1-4,CSVGEGTEKLFF,TGCAGCGTTGGCGAGGGTACCGAAAAACTGTTTTTT
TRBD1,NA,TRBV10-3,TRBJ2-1,CAISEATGGNEQFF,TGTGCCATCAGTGAGGCGACAGGGGGCAATGAGCAGTTCTTC
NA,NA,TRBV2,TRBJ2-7,CASSAGAYEQYF,TGTGCCAGCAGTGCGGGCGCCTACGAGCAGTACTTC
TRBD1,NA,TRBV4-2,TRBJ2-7,CASSQGGQSSYEQYF,TGTGCCAGCAGCCAAGGGGGACAGTCCTCCTACGAGCAGTACTTC
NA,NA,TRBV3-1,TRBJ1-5,CASSTGYNSNQPQHF,TGTGCCAGCAGTACAGGGTATAATAGCAATCAGCCCCAGCATTTT
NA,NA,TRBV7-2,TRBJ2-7,CASSLGVSYEQYF,TGTGCCAGCAGCTTAGGGGTGTCCTACGAGCAGTACTTC
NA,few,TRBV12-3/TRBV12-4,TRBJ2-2,CASSLSAANTGELFF,TGTGCCAGCAGTTTAAGCGCAGCGAACACCGGGGAGCTGTTTTTT
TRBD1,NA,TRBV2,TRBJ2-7,CASSTGTGGLYEQYF,TGTGCCAGCAGTACCGGGACAGGGGGCTTGTACGAGCAGTACTTC
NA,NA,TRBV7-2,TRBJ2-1,CASSLGRQTNEQFF,TGTGCCAGCAGCTTAGGGAGACAGACCAATGAGCAGTTCTTC
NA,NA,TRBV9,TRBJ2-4,CASSGDISQNIQYF,TGTGCCAGCAGCGGGGACATTTCCCAAAACATTCAGTACTTC
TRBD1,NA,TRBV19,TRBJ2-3,CASGTGGRDTQYF,TGTGCCAGCGGGACAGGGGGCAGGGATACGCAGTATTTT
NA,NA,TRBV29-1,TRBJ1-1,CSGHAQGYMTEAFF,TGCAGCGGACATGCCCAGGGTTATATGACTGAAGCTTTCTTT